The 29 T cell receptor beta chains reported below all come from one sample, sequenced in a study of CD8+CD57+ T cells in acquired aplastic anemia. Patients included in sequencing had previously demonstrated CD8+CD57+ cell expansion by flow cytometry. TCR beta VDJ and CDR3 profiling used genomic DNA as template. Via MiXCR, TCRdb re-called the reads, giving one row per CDR3 protein. The sample shows fewer than 200,000 distinct CDR3 sequences, 70% to 80% of them seen only once. The material sequenced was sorted CD4+, CD8+, or CD8+CD57+ T cells (not recorded which) from PBMCs. All receptors come from a human donor with aplastic anemia.

Many counts were recorded for this clonotype. This chain connects TRBV6-4 to TRBJ2-3; 15 bases are a match to TRBD2. Looked up from germline, CDR1 is MRHNA and CDR2 is SNTAGT. This CDR3 spans 16 amino acids. V was pared by 4 bases and J by 3 bases, with 2 bases of the junction left unmatched. The CDR3, as DNA: TGTGCCAGCAGTGTCGGGACTAGCGGGGGGACAGATACGCAGTATTTT. Translating gives CASSVGTSGGTDTQYF.

This clonotype was counted ten times or more. The chain combines TRBV20-1 with TRBJ1-6; D not certain. The length of the CDR3 is 16 residues. Trimming cost V 1 base and J 10 bases, with 20 bases left between them. Germline loops: CDR1 DFQATT, CDR2 SNEGSKA (reference sequence). The chain's CDR3 is CSARVSPGKEESPLHF. The CDR3 coding sequence is TGCAGTGCTAGAGTATCCCCGGGGAAGGAAGAATCACCCCTCCACTTT.

This clonotype was picked up many times. The chain links TRBV6-4 to TRBJ2-5; 9 bases line up with TRBD2. The J call may be mistaken, given a closer DNA end match to TRBJ2-3. This CDR3 region has 14 residues. Germline V gene data show CDR1 as MRHNA and CDR2 as SNTAGT. The CDR3 bases are TGTGCCAGCAGTGAGGGCGGGGGGGCAGATACGCAGTATTTT. As protein: CASSEGGGADTQYF.

CDR3 coding DNA: TGCAGTGCTAGAGTCATCGGGCGGGGGGACGTCAATGAGCAGTTCTTC. Protein sequence: CSARVIGRGDVNEQFF. This chain links TRBV20-1 with TRBJ2-1; 8 bases agree with TRBD2. The CDR3 spans 16 residues. Trimming took 1 base from V and 6 from J; bases not matched to a gene: 11. Germline V gene data show CDR1 as DFQATT and CDR2 as SNEGSKA (reference sequence).

This chain links TRBV19 with TRBJ1-5, with TRBD1 identical over 8 bases. CDR1 and CDR2 from the germline V gene are LNHDA and SQIVND (reference sequence). Trimming took 7 bases from V and 11 from J; bases not matched to a gene: 16. CDR3 length: 15 residues. The CDR3 protein is CASNDRGSTLESQHF. DNA for the CDR3: TGTGCCAGTAATGACAGGGGCAGCACGTTGGAGTCCCAGCATTTT.

The genes are TRBV2 and TRBJ1-2, with a weak D call TRBD1 (5 bases). From germline, CDR1 is SNHLY and CDR2 FYNNEI. Deletions cut 3 bases from V and 3 bases from J, with 14 bases between. This CDR3 spans 15 amino acids. The CDR3 DNA is TGTGCCAGCAGTGAGACCGGGACGCCTTACTATGGCTACACCTTC. It translates to CASSETGTPYYGYTF.

This chain connects TRBV12-3 or TRBV12-4 to TRBJ2-7; D is unresolved. V was trimmed by 8 bases and J by 6 bases, leaving 17 bases between them. The CDR3 has 13 amino acids. In DNA form, the CDR3 reads TGTGCCAGCTCTAGAGTTCCCCTTTCCGAGCAGTACTTC. Its translation: CASSRVPLSEQYF.

This clonotype has only a few counts. The DNA of the CDR3 is TGTGCCAGTAGTGTATGGACAGGGAGTTACGAGCAGTACTTC. Its protein is CASSVWTGSYEQYF. The chain uses TRBV19 and TRBJ2-7; 8 bases fit TRBD1. V gave up 5 bases and J gave up 4 bases; unmatched junction bases: 7. Germline V lookup: CDR1 LNHDA, CDR2 SQIVND (reference sequence). The CDR3 runs to 14 residues.

The chain joins TRBV11-2 to TRBJ2-3, with D possibly being TRBD1 (5 bases). The CDR3 extends over 14 amino acids. With 5 bases removed from V and 15 bases from J, the gap between germline ends came to 24 bases. Germline-derived CDR1 and CDR2 are SGHAT and FQNNGV. The chain's CDR3 is CASSIPQGKVRIYF. In DNA form, the CDR3 reads TGTGCCAGCAGCATACCCCAGGGAAAGGTTAGGATTTATTTT.

This clonotype was observed a handful of times. The chain links TRBV29-1 to TRBJ1-2; D is undetermined. With 5 bases removed from V and 5 bases from J, the gap between germline ends came to 12 bases. CDR3 length: 12 amino acids. Germline lookup yields CDR1 SQVTM and CDR2 ANQGSEA. DNA for the CDR3: TGCAGCGTTCTCAGTGCCGTTTATGGCTACACCTTC. It specifies CSVLSAVYGYTF.

The gene calls are TRBV12-3 or TRBV12-4 and TRBJ1-5, with TRBD1 identical over 10 bases. After removal of 5 bases from V and 6 bases from J, the junction contained 7 bases not matched to a gene. This CDR3 is built from 15 residues. CDR3: CASSASGQGIQPQHF. DNA for the CDR3: TGTGCCAGCAGTGCCTCGGGACAGGGGATTCAGCCCCAGCATTTT.

This chain links TRBV20-1 with TRBJ2-7; D tentatively reads TRBD1 or TRBD2 (5 bases each). The V gene's germline CDR1 is DFQATT and CDR2 SNEGSKA (reference sequence). This CDR3 has 16 amino acids. V was pared by 5 bases and J by 5 bases, with 25 bases between. The CDR3 bases are TGCAGTGCTTTAACAAAATGGGCTAGGGGCGGGCACGAGCAGTACTTC. Amino acids: CSALTKWARGGHEQYF.

J is TRBJ1-1 and V is TRBV20-1; D perhaps matches TRBD1 (5 bases). The V end was cut by 6 bases, the J end by 2 bases, with 16 bases between. The CDR3 is 14 amino acids. In germline, CDR1 is DFQATT, CDR2 SNEGSKA (reference sequence). CDR3 sequence reads: CSAYTGFLNTEAFF. The DNA of the CDR3 is TGCAGTGCCTACACAGGTTTCTTAAACACTGAAGCTTTCTTT.

The chain couples TRBV4-3 to TRBJ1-6, with D possibly being TRBD1 (6 bases). The ends were cut back, 1 base at V and 10 bases at J, with 20 bases in the middle. CDR3 size: 17 residues. CDR1 and CDR2 (germline): LGHNA, YSLEER. Here the CDR3 DNA reads TGCGCCAGCAGCCAAGGAGCCGGGACCGGGGGGGGCTCACCCCTCCACTTT. Translated: CASSQGAGTGGGSPLHF.

A single count supports this clonotype. The chain uses TRBV29-1 and TRBJ1-4, with D perhaps TRBD1 (5 bases). V lost 5 bases, J lost 5 bases, and 15 bases lay in between. This CDR3 has 14 residues. Germline V gene lookup returns CDR1 SQVTM and CDR2 ANQGSEA. The CDR3 is CSVSRTLENEKLFF. The CDR3, as DNA: TGCAGCGTTTCGAGGACACTGGAAAATGAAAAACTGTTTTTT.

This clonotype occurred a few times. The J gene is TRBJ1-1, the V gene TRBV12-3 or TRBV12-4; the D is unclear. The CDR3 sequence is 14 residues long. V lost 1 base and J 2 bases, leaving 8 bases between the germline ends. CDR3 nucleotides: TGTGCCAGCAGTTTAGGCTGGAGTAACACTGAAGCTTTCTTT. Amino acids: CASSLGWSNTEAFF.

CDR3 sequence reads: CASSKRPTNQPQHF. The CDR3 DNA is TGTGCCAGCAGCAAAAGACCGACTAATCAGCCCCAGCATTTT. The rearrangement uses TRBV7-9 and TRBJ1-5; D unresolved. Germline V gene sequence: CDR1 SEHNR, CDR2 FQNEAQ (reference sequence). The germline V and J ends were trimmed by 5 bases and 4 bases, with 12 bases remaining between them. The CDR3 consists of 14 residues.

The rearrangement uses TRBV11-2 and TRBJ2-3; the D is unclear. Germline assignment: CDR1 SGHAT and CDR2 FQNNGV. The CDR3 spans 15 residues. V lost 5 bases to trimming and J lost 0 bases, with 12 bases between them. The DNA for the CDR3 is TGTGCCAGCAGCGTTAACTTCCTGAGCACAGATACGCAGTATTTT. The encoded protein is CASSVNFLSTDTQYF.

This rearrangement joins TRBV7-2 to TRBJ1-1, with D uncertain. There are 12 residues in the CDR3. The ends were cut back, 5 bases at V and 11 bases at J, with 15 bases in the middle. Germline V lookup: CDR1 SGHTA, CDR2 FQGNSA. The CDR3 region is CASSEGRARAFF. DNA of the CDR3: TGTGCCAGCAGCGAAGGGAGGGCGAGGGCTTTCTTT.

V gene TRBV5-8 combines with J gene TRBJ2-5; D unresolved. CDR3 length equals 11 residues. Germline assignment: CDR1 SGHTS and CDR2 YDEGEE. The germline V and J ends were trimmed by 4 bases and 5 bases, with 6 bases remaining between them. The CDR3 DNA reads TGTGCCAGCAGCGATTTGGAGACCCAGTACTTC. It is translated as CASSDLETQYF.

A single count supports this clonotype. V is TRBV19 and J is TRBJ2-2; D is perhaps TRBD1 (6 bases). Trimming took 6 bases from V and 2 from J, leaving 10 bases between them. Per the germline V gene, CDR1 is LNHDA and CDR2 is SQIVND (reference sequence). The length of the CDR3 is 14 residues. In DNA form, the CDR3 reads TGTGCCAGTAGCCGGACAGTTAACACCGGGGAGCTGTTTTTT. Protein sequence: CASSRTVNTGELFF.

V usage is TRBV5-5 and J usage is TRBJ2-3; D is ambiguous. Trimming took off 5 bases at V and 7 bases at J, with 11 bases between the two ends. The CDR3 extends over 12 amino acids. Germline V CDR1 and CDR2: SGHKS, YYEKEE (reference sequence). CDR3 coding DNA: TGTGCCAGCAGTGACCCCTCCCATACGCAGTATTTT. Residues: CASSDPSHTQYF.

J is TRBJ1-2 and V is TRBV5-8; D might be TRBD1 (5 bases). Germline V lookup: CDR1 SGHTS, CDR2 YDEGEE. The CDR3 has 15 amino acids. Trimming took off 5 bases at V and 4 bases at J, with 18 bases between the two ends. CDR3 protein: CASSVTEGFTYGYTF. The CDR3 bases are TGTGCCAGCAGTGTGACAGAGGGGTTTACCTATGGCTACACCTTC.

The CDR3 sequence is CASRSGRQGITDTQYF. For the CDR3, the DNA is TGTGCCAGCAGATCCGGCCGACAGGGGATCACAGATACGCAGTATTTT. The chain couples TRBV12-3 or TRBV12-4 to TRBJ2-3; 8 bases match TRBD1. The junction had 10 bases not matched to a gene; V was cut back by 6 bases and J by 2 bases. The CDR3 is 16 residues long.

This clonotype was detected only once. This rearrangement joins TRBV4-2 to TRBJ2-7; D might be TRBD2 (5 bases). The CDR3 loop spans 16 amino acids. Per the germline V gene, CDR1 is LGHNA and CDR2 is YNFKEQ. The germline V and J ends were trimmed by 2 bases and 2 bases, with 16 bases remaining between them. The CDR3 DNA reads TGTGCCAGCAGCCAACCTACCGACATGGAGGCCTACGAGCAGTACTTC. Residues: CASSQPTDMEAYEQYF.

The gene calls are TRBV5-6 and TRBJ2-5, with a tentative D call TRBD2 (6 bases). Germline CDR1 and CDR2: SGHDT and YYEEEE. CDR3 length: 14 amino acids. Trimming left V 4 bases short and J 8 bases short, with 18 bases between. The CDR3 region is CASSRVTGGGTQYF. The CDR3, as DNA: TGTGCCAGCAGCCGGGTCACCGGGGGAGGTACCCAGTACTTC.

This sequence joins TRBV29-1 and TRBJ1-1; TRBD1 might be the D (6 bases). This CDR3 has 16 residues. Germline loops: CDR1 SQVTM, CDR2 ANQGSEA. The V gene lost 4 bases and the J gene lost 7 bases, with 25 bases spanning the gap. CDR3 in DNA: TGCAGCGTTGTCCGTCCCTTACCGACAGGTCTTGGTGAAGCTTTCTTT. Protein product: CSVVRPLPTGLGEAFF.

This clonotype was counted a few times. The V gene is TRBV20-1, the J gene TRBJ2-1; TRBD2 is a possible D gene (5 bases). This CDR3 contains 12 residues. Germline CDR1 reads DFQATT; CDR2 reads SNEGSKA (reference sequence). The V end was cut by 7 bases, the J end by 10 bases, with 17 bases between. For the CDR3, the DNA is TGCAGTGACTCGATTGAAACGGGGGAGCAGTTCTTC. It codes for CSDSIETGEQFF.

This clonotype was counted only a few times. The rearrangement joins TRBV7-2 to TRBJ2-7, with D unresolved. Trimming removed 2 bases at V and 3 bases at J, with 11 bases between. The CDR3 runs to 14 residues. CDR1 and CDR2 from the germline V gene are SGHTA and FQGNSA. CDR3 protein: CASSLSPVDYEQYF. The CDR3 DNA reads TGTGCCAGCAGCTTAAGCCCCGTAGACTACGAGCAGTACTTC.